The 21 T cell receptor beta chains reported below all come from one sample, sequenced in a study of blood T cell repertoires in COVID-19. The data were produced by immunoSEQ multiplex PCR, yet TCRdb's version contains in-frame clones alone and is incomplete. The top ten hold approximately 4.4% of the sample, which has about 340,000 clones, 80% to 90% seen once. Sequenced input: PBMCs or T cells enriched from blood (not recorded which). The source of these receptors is a woman in her thirties or forties with acute COVID-19.

The genes are TRBV25-1 and TRBJ2-1; 7 nucleotides line up with TRBD2. The CDR3 has 16 amino acids. Germline loops: CDR1 MGHDK, CDR2 SYGVNS. V lost 1 base and J lost 3; bases outside the gene matches: 6. CDR3 nucleotide sequence: TGTGCCAGCAGTGAATCCGGGACTACATTCTACAATGAGCAGTTCTTC. Amino acid sequence: CASSESGTTFYNEQFF.

This rearrangement joins TRBV5-1 to TRBJ2-5, with TRBD2 matching 12 bases. This CDR3 spans 15 amino acids. Per the germline V gene, CDR1 is SGHRS and CDR2 is YFSETQ. V lost 1 base to trimming and J lost 2 bases; unmatched junction nucleotides: 0. CDR3 sequence (DNA): TGCGCCAGCAGCTTGCTAGCGGGGGGGCAAGAGACCCAGTACTTC. As protein: CASSLLAGGQETQYF.

This clone was observed a single time. The chain uses TRBV4-3 and TRBJ2-2; TRBD1 might be the D (5 bases). The CDR3 has 14 amino acids. V gave up 6 bases and J gave up 2 bases, with 10 bases separating them. Germline CDR1 is LGHNA and CDR2 is YSLEER. The DNA of the CDR3 is TGCGCCAGCAGGACAGCCCTAAACACCGGGGAGCTGTTTTTT. This encodes CASRTALNTGELFF.

The chain employs TRBV28 and TRBJ1-2; TRBD1 aligns across 7 bases. The CDR3 is 14 amino acids. The ends lost 6 bases at V and 10 bases at J; junction bases unmatched: 14. Per the germline V gene, CDR1 is MDHEN and CDR2 is SYDVKM. CDR3 coding DNA: TGTGCCAGCAGCCGGGAAACAGGGGCCCCCGACTACACCTTC. Protein: CASSRETGAPDYTF.

V is TRBV6-1 and J is TRBJ2-5, with D maybe TRBD2 (5 bases). Trimming stripped 9 bases from V and 1 base from J, with 12 bases between. The germline gives CDR1 MNHNS, CDR2 SASEGT. This CDR3 is built from 13 residues. The CDR3, as DNA: TGTGCCAGTCGTTGGGAGCTCCAAGAGACCCAGTACTTC. Its translation: CASRWELQETQYF.

This chain uses TRBV5-1 with TRBJ1-2, with unresolved D. Trimming left V 1 base short and J 0 bases short, with 7 bases between. The CDR3 extends over 14 amino acids. Germline loops: CDR1 SGHRS, CDR2 YFSETQ. For the CDR3, the DNA is TGCGCCAGCAGCTTGTCAGTCTCTAACTATGGCTACACCTTC. Amino acid sequence: CASSLSVSNYGYTF.

The chain combines TRBV6-2 or TRBV6-3 with TRBJ2-1; 11 bases are shared with TRBD2. V was pared by 5 bases and J by 9 bases, with 9 bases of the junction left unmatched. In germline, CDR1 is MNHEY, CDR2 SVGEGT. This CDR3 has 15 residues. For the CDR3, the DNA is TGTGCCAGCAGTCTTAGCGGGGGGGGTTTTGGTGAGCAGTTCTTC. It encodes CASSLSGGGFGEQFF.

The V gene is TRBV2, the J gene TRBJ1-1; TRBD1 matches at 8 bases. Germline CDR1 and CDR2: SNHLY and FYNNEI. The trim removed 4 bases at V and 3 bases at J, leaving 7 bases unmatched. The CDR3 contains 15 residues. This CDR3 reads CASSGQGRRYTEAFF. In DNA form, the CDR3 reads TGTGCCAGCAGTGGACAGGGGAGGAGGTACACTGAAGCTTTCTTT.

The CDR3 here is CASSQDRGRYAEAFF. Written as DNA, the CDR3 is TGTGCCAGCAGCCAAGATAGGGGAAGATATGCTGAAGCTTTCTTT. This rearrangement joins TRBV4-2 to TRBJ1-1, with D perhaps matching TRBD1 (5 bases). Trimming shortened V by 0 bases and J by 6 bases, and 14 bases separated the two germline ends. This CDR3 is 15 amino acids long. Germline CDR1 and CDR2: LGHNA and YNFKEQ.

The chain has TRBV9 and TRBJ2-1, with 12 bases that match TRBD2. V shed 1 base, J shed 6 bases, and the junction held 5 bases outside the gene matches. CDR1 is SGDLS, CDR2 YYNGEE, per germline. The CDR3 covers 16 residues. CDR3 DNA sequence: TGTGCCAGCAGCGTAATTGCACTAGCGGGGGGCAATGAGCAGTTCTTC. Translation: CASSVIALAGGNEQFF.

J is TRBJ2-7 and V is TRBV3-1 (or the pseudogene TRBV3-2); D is uncertain. V was trimmed by 0 bases and J by 4 bases, leaving 10 bases between them. Germline CDR1 and CDR2: LGHDT and YNNKEL (reference sequence). This CDR3 is built from 14 residues. CDR3 residues: CASSQDLSLYEQYF. The CDR3 DNA follows: TGTGCCAGCAGCCAAGATCTCTCCCTGTACGAGCAGTACTTC.

The DNA for the CDR3 is TGTGCCAGTAGTAGGAACAGGGAAGAGACCCAGTACTTC. This encodes CASSRNREETQYF. This chain joins TRBV19 and TRBJ2-5, with D perhaps matching TRBD1 (6 bases). V was pared by 4 bases and J by 3 bases, with 9 bases between. CDR1 and CDR2 from the germline V gene are LNHDA and SQIVND (reference sequence). CDR3 length: 13 amino acids.

This chain joins TRBV27 and TRBJ1-1, with TRBD1 matching 9 bases. The germline V gene has CDR1 MNHEY and CDR2 SMNVEV (reference sequence). The J segment lost 7 bases and the V segment lost 8 bases, leaving 8 bases of the junction unmatched. CDR3 length: 13 amino acids. CDR3 coding DNA: TGTGCCAGCCGAAGGACAGGGGAGGTTGAAGCTTTCTTT. Protein sequence: CASRRTGEVEAFF.

The chain couples TRBV9 to TRBJ2-5, with D perhaps matching TRBD1 (6 bases). Germline CDR1 reads SGDLS; CDR2 reads YYNGEE. The CDR3 contains 15 residues. The V and J ends lost 0 bases and 5 bases respectively, with 14 bases between them. The CDR3 DNA reads as TGTGCCAGCAGCGTAGATTGGGGGCCCGGGGAGACCCAGTACTTC. Its translation: CASSVDWGPGETQYF.

This clone was recorded a few times. This sequence joins TRBV7-2 and TRBJ2-7; D not resolved. Germline V gene data show CDR1 as SGHTA and CDR2 as FQGNSA. This CDR3 has 15 residues. Trimming shortened V by 5 bases and J by 2 bases, and 16 bases separated the two germline ends. CDR3 sequence: CASSPLLGTTYEQYF. The CDR3 DNA reads TGTGCCAGCAGCCCCCTGTTGGGCACGACCTACGAGCAGTACTTC.

The chain carries TRBV4-1 and TRBJ2-7, with D unresolved. V was shortened by 6 bases and J by 3 bases, with 18 bases between the two germline ends. The CDR3 is 15 residues long. Germline values: CDR1 MGHRA, CDR2 YSYEKL. DNA of the CDR3: TGCGCCAGCAGTCTTCAGATCAACCTTGGCTACGAGCAGTACTTC. Protein: CASSLQINLGYEQYF.

The chain is built from TRBV27 and TRBJ1-5, with 11 bases matching TRBD1. Germline CDR1 reads MNHEY; CDR2 reads SMNVEV (reference sequence). Trimming removed 5 bases from V and 2 bases from J; junction bases left unmatched: 11. CDR3 length equals 18 residues. The CDR3 DNA is TGTGCCAGCAGTACCTGGACAGGGGGCCTTCGAGGCAATCAGCCCCAGCATTTT. Encoded protein: CASSTWTGGLRGNQPQHF.

The genes are TRBV19 and TRBJ1-5, with D unresolved. V was clipped by 5 bases and J by 4 bases, with 18 bases between them. The CDR3 length is 16 residues. The germline V gene encodes CDR1 LNHDA and CDR2 SQIVND (reference sequence). This CDR3 is CASSEYRAAGNQPQHF. The CDR3, as DNA: TGTGCCAGTAGTGAGTACCGGGCCGCGGGGAATCAGCCCCAGCATTTT.

The rearrangement joins TRBV19 to TRBJ1-5; D uncertain. CDR1 and CDR2 from the germline V gene are LNHDA and SQIVND (reference sequence). V was clipped by 6 bases and J by 0 bases, with 15 bases between them. This CDR3 is built from 16 residues. CDR3 DNA sequence: TGTGCCAGTAGGACGGGAGGCGAGTATAGCAATCAGCCCCAGCATTTT. Its protein is CASRTGGEYSNQPQHF.

The CDR3 sequence: CASSYSTNYGYTF. The CDR3 coding sequence is TGTGCCAGCAGTTATTCCACAAACTATGGCTACACCTTC. The chain combines TRBV6-5 with TRBJ1-2; D not certain. CDR3 size: 13 residues. Germline V gene lookup returns CDR1 MNHEY and CDR2 SVGAGI. Trimming removed 3 bases from V and 2 bases from J, with 7 bases in between.

V gene TRBV3-1 (or the pseudogene TRBV3-2) combines with J gene TRBJ1-1, with TRBD1 identical over 7 bases. The CDR3 is made up of 15 amino acids. Germline V CDR1 and CDR2: LGHDT, YNNKEL (reference sequence). The J segment lost 5 bases and the V segment lost 4 bases, leaving 10 bases of the junction unmatched. The CDR3 sequence is CASSPRQGRWTEAFF. CDR3 in DNA: TGTGCCAGCAGCCCTCGACAGGGTCGTTGGACTGAAGCTTTCTTT.